This TCR beta chain emerged from a study of blood T cell repertoires in COVID-19 (dated by TCRdb to 2018 to 2021). Regarding the study in general: Samples covering the acute and convalescent phases of COVID-19 were provided by collaborators in the United States, Italy and Spain. The prospective study material was composed of cDNA or gDNA derived from T cells, B-cell-depleted T cells, or PBMCs. Subjects who had been exposed to COVID-19, were actively infected with it, or had recovered from it provided the deeply sampled blood TCRbeta repertoires that made up the dataset. The repertoires were made available in a free public database intended to serve as a resource for research on the immune response to SARS-CoV-2. The samples were drawn from two sources: the first 160 participants of the ongoing ImmuneRACE study, and 1,254 subjects contributed by 6 global collaborators. The sample metadata nearly always contained a de-identified subject ID, COVID-19 status, age in years and sex. Where HLA class I and class II types were available, the types were taken from metadata supplied by the sample provider, not from assay-based typing. Overall results and qualifications from the work: How much clinical and demographic metadata was included differed by source and by participant, and the metadata was provided uncurated.

The collaborating institutions used their own protocols to collect whole blood in K2EDTA tubes. For TCRbeta analysis, collaborator samples were shipped as frozen whole blood, as isolated PBMCs, or as DNA extracted from either sample type. As encoded in the germline V gene, CDR1 is SNHLY while CDR2 is FYNNEI. V trim: 2 bases; J trim: 7 bases; unmatched bases: 4. Counted from cysteine to phenylalanine, this CDR3 has 13 amino acids. Of the read, only the CDR3 DNA is kept; its 39 bases are in frame from base 1. This clone was detected once. What this receptor recognizes is not known. No much larger clone is present one base from it, and per-base qualities are unavailable. The immunoSEQ Assay, a bias-controlled multiplex PCR, was used to amplify TCRbeta CDR3 regions from genomic DNA. Under the source paper's analysis protocol: Within the assay, amplification of reference gene primers was used to estimate how many nucleated cells each sample contained. To quantify the absolute abundance of each unique TCRbeta CDR3 rearrangement, sequence reads were collapsed and filtered. Productive Simpson clonality was computed per sample as the square root of Simpson's diversity index over productive rearrangements. Here the immuneACCESS table is served through TCRdb, limited to in-frame sequences with V and J called. Missing clones are a known gap in these copies; in checked studies unresolved V genes cover under half, and the rest lacks a known reason. The V and J calls and clone size are taken from that table; D and trimming were inferred from the DNA. The sample profile shows 150,000 to 200,000 clones; around 84% of them were found once. Of the sample, approximately 18% falls within the top ten clones.

This receptor was identified in a woman of 80 years or more with acute or convalescent COVID-19. The specimen was peripheral blood. Recombination joined TRBV2 with TRBJ1-2; 7 middle bases align to TRBD1. The DNA sequence reads TGTGCCAGCAGTGAAAGGGGGCGGGGTGGCTACACCTTC. Its translation is CASSERGRGGYTF.